The 21 T cell receptor beta chains given below trace back to one sample, sequenced in a study of glioma-infiltrating T cells after dendritic cell vaccination. Only in-frame clones appear in the TCRdb table, and some are missing; sequencing was by immunoSEQ multiplex PCR. Of about 82,000 clones detected, around 83% appear once; the ten largest clones hold 6% to 8.5%. Time point denoted: after dendritic cell vaccination, including at tumor progression/relapse. This sample comprised blood, obtained after dendritic cell vaccination. The receptors derive from a human donor with glioblastoma.

This clone was observed a single time. The chain combines TRBV9 with TRBJ2-1; TRBD2 matches 15 bases. V lost 4 bases, J lost 4 bases, and 3 bases stayed unmatched. The germline CDR1 and CDR2 sequences are SGDLS and YYNGEE. This CDR3 region has 16 residues. The CDR3 here is CASSPGTSGGYNEQFF. Here the CDR3 DNA reads TGTGCCAGCAGCCCCGGGACTAGCGGGGGGTACAATGAGCAGTTCTTC.

The chain combines TRBV6-5 with TRBJ1-2; the D is unclear. CDR3 size: 15 residues. Germline-derived CDR1 and CDR2 are MNHEY and SVGAGI. V was cut by 0 bases and J by 3 bases, with 11 bases left in between. The CDR3 sequence: CASSYSSPSHYGYTF. CDR3 sequence (DNA): TGTGCCAGCAGTTACTCGAGTCCTTCTCACTATGGCTACACCTTC.

V usage is TRBV5-1 and J usage is TRBJ2-7; no reliable D call. V was clipped by 7 bases and J by 4 bases, with 24 bases between them. The CDR3 spans 16 residues. Per the germline V gene, CDR1 is SGHRS and CDR2 is YFSETQ. The CDR3 protein is CASRKGGDEEHYEQYF. In DNA form, the CDR3 reads TGCGCCAGCCGCAAAGGCGGAGATGAGGAGCATTACGAGCAGTACTTC.

The chain recombines TRBV30 with TRBJ1-6, with a weak D call TRBD1 (5 bases). The V gene's germline CDR1 is GTSNPN and CDR2 SVGIG (reference sequence). The ends were cut back, 8 bases at V and 10 bases at J, with 21 bases in the middle. CDR3 size: 14 residues. This CDR3 reads CARGAGNGESPLHF. The CDR3 DNA is TGTGCCCGCGGGGCAGGGAATGGCGAATCACCCCTCCACTTT.

V gene TRBV6-6 combines with J gene TRBJ2-1; 8 bases line up with TRBD1. The CDR3 runs 12 residues. Germline trimming cut 5 bases from V and 7 bases from J; bases unmatched to any gene: 1. CDR1 and CDR2 from the germline V gene are MNHNY and SVGAGI (reference sequence). The DNA of the CDR3 is TGTGCCAGCAGTGGACAGGGAAATGAGCAGTTCTTC. Amino acids: CASSGQGNEQFF.

The chain is built from TRBV5-1 and TRBJ2-7; TRBD2 matches 7 bases. Trimming removed 6 bases from V and 0 bases from J; junction bases left unmatched: 6. The CDR3 has 14 residues. Germline assignment: CDR1 SGHRS and CDR2 YFSETQ. The CDR3 bases are TGCGCCAGCACATCGGGGGGAATCTCCTACGAGCAGTACTTC. Amino acids: CASTSGGISYEQYF.

The rearrangement joins TRBV14 to TRBJ1-6, with 7 bases fitting TRBD1. Trimming at V came to 4 bases and at J to 9 bases, leaving 12 bases not matched to a gene. The CDR3 totals 16 residues. From germline, CDR1 is SGHDN and CDR2 FVKESK. CDR3 coding DNA: TGTGCCAGCAGCCTAAGCCCAGGGGGAGGAAGTTCACCCCTCCACTTT. Translated: CASSLSPGGGSSPLHF.

The rearrangement joins TRBV6-5 to TRBJ2-1, with D possibly TRBD2 on 6 matching bases. Germline lookup yields CDR1 MNHEY and CDR2 SVGAGI. Trimming removed 5 bases from V and 9 bases from J, with 20 bases in between. This CDR3 contains 15 residues. This chain's CDR3 is CASSPPGLGYSEQFF. CDR3 bases: TGTGCCAGCAGTCCCCCGGGACTCGGATATAGTGAGCAGTTCTTC.

This clone was detected once. The chain carries TRBV7-9 and TRBJ2-7; the D gene is possibly TRBD2 (5 bases). Germline lookup yields CDR1 SEHNR and CDR2 FQNEAQ (reference sequence). The CDR3 is 13 residues long. V was trimmed by 2 bases and J by 2 bases, leaving 7 bases between them. In DNA, the CDR3 is TGTGCCAGCAGCTTAAGCGGAACCTACGAGCAGTACTTC. Amino acids: CASSLSGTYEQYF. Variable domain in full (rest from reference TRBV7-9 and TRBJ2-7): DTGVSQNPRHKITKRGQNVTFRCDPISEHNRLYWYRQTLGQGPEFLTYFQNEAQLEKSRLLSDRFSAERPKGSFSTLEIQRTEQGDSAMYLCASSLSGTYEQYFGPGTRLTVT.

The chain joins TRBV30 to TRBJ1-2, with 8 nucleotides matching TRBD1. V lost 3 bases, J lost 8 bases, and 11 bases stayed unmatched. Germline V CDR1 and CDR2: GTSNPN, SVGIG (reference sequence). This CDR3 is built from 14 residues. CDR3 residues: CAWRRTGFSSGYTF. As DNA, the CDR3 is TGTGCCTGGAGACGGACAGGGTTCAGTAGCGGCTACACCTTC.

The chain recombines TRBV19 with TRBJ1-1; possibly TRBD1 for D (5 bases). Germline CDR1 reads LNHDA; CDR2 reads SQIVND (reference sequence). Trimming cost V 7 bases and J 0 bases, with 15 bases left between them. CDR3 length: 15 residues. The CDR3 coding sequence is TGTGCCAGTACGAGCATGGGGGGATTGAACACTGAAGCTTTCTTT. Translated: CASTSMGGLNTEAFF.

This sequence joins TRBV4-1 and TRBJ2-5; the match to TRBD1 covers 8 bases. V lost 2 bases, J lost 4 bases, and 6 bases stayed unmatched. Per the germline V gene, CDR1 is MGHRA and CDR2 is YSYEKL. CDR3 length: 15 amino acids. CDR3 amino acids: CASSQPDRDVETQYF. The CDR3 DNA follows: TGCGCCAGCAGCCAACCGGACAGGGATGTAGAGACCCAGTACTTC.

The J gene is TRBJ2-1, the V gene TRBV7-3, with TRBD1 matching over 8 bases. Germline V gene data show CDR1 as SGHTA and CDR2 as FQGTGA. The V segment lost 6 bases and the J segment 1 base; nucleotides outside the gene matches: 5. The CDR3 has 15 amino acids. In DNA form, the CDR3 reads TGTGCCAGCAGTCCGACAGGGGAGTCCTACAATGAGCAGTTCTTC. It encodes CASSPTGESYNEQFF. The whole variable domain, remainder taken from reference TRBV7-3 and TRBJ2-1, is GAGVSQTPSNKVTEKGKYVELRCDPISGHTALYWYRQSLGQGPEFLIYFQGTGAADDSGLPNDRFFAVRPEGSVSTLKIQRTERGDSAVYLCASSPTGESYNEQFFGPGTRLTVL.

The chain recombines TRBV6-1 with TRBJ2-1; a weak D match, TRBD2 (6 bases). V dropped 3 bases and J dropped 9 bases, with 12 bases sitting between them. Germline V CDR1 and CDR2: MNHNS, SASEGT. The CDR3 runs to 13 residues. CDR3 sequence: CASSDSGVGEQFF. CDR3 DNA sequence: TGTGCCAGCAGTGATTCGGGGGTAGGTGAGCAGTTCTTC.

The V gene is TRBV5-4, the J gene TRBJ2-4; no clear D. From germline, CDR1 is SGHNT and CDR2 YYREEE (reference sequence). The V end was cut by 2 bases, the J end by 0 bases, with 15 bases between. The CDR3 contains 17 residues. The CDR3: CASSFEPDNPAKNIQYF. Here the CDR3 DNA reads TGTGCCAGCAGCTTCGAGCCTGACAACCCAGCCAAAAACATTCAGTACTTC.

The rearrangement joins TRBV9 to TRBJ1-3; D is possibly TRBD1 (5 bases). CDR1 SGDLS and CDR2 YYNGEE come from the germline V gene. This CDR3 is built from 15 residues. V lost 3 bases and J 6 bases, leaving 16 bases between the germline ends. In DNA, the CDR3 is TGTGCCAGCAGCGAACAGGCCTCCTCTACAAACACCATATATTTT. Protein: CASSEQASSTNTIYF.

This clone was recorded once. V is TRBV5-1 and J is TRBJ2-5; possibly TRBD2 for D (5 bases). With 4 bases removed from V and 5 bases from J, the gap between germline ends came to 6 bases. The germline gives CDR1 SGHRS, CDR2 YFSETQ. The CDR3 has 11 residues. The CDR3 spells CASSGEETQYF. In DNA form, the CDR3 reads TGCGCCAGCAGCGGGGAGGAGACCCAGTACTTC.

The J gene is TRBJ2-1, the V gene TRBV18; 12 bases line up with TRBD2. The CDR3 totals 15 residues. Germline CDR1 and CDR2: KGHSH and LQKENI. V shed 1 base and J 7 bases; nucleotides not matched to a gene: 2. The CDR3 region is CASSPLGTSGNEQFF. CDR3 in DNA: TGTGCCAGCTCACCACTGGGGACTAGCGGGAATGAGCAGTTCTTC. The full variable domain, in which reference TRBV18 and TRBJ2-1 provide the parts outside the CDR3, is NAGVMQNPRHLVRRRGQEARLRCSPMKGHSHVYWYRQLPEEGLKFMVYLQKENIIDESGMPKERFSAEFPKEGPSILRIQQVVRGDSAAYFCASSPLGTSGNEQFFGPGTRLTVL.

The chain uses TRBV5-1 and TRBJ1-1; 7 bases are a match to TRBD1. This CDR3 is 13 amino acids long. Germline CDR1 SGHRS, CDR2 YFSETQ. The V and J ends lost 4 bases and 1 base, in that order; junction bases with no gene match: 1. DNA of the CDR3: TGCGCCAGCAGCGAGGGGGCGAACACTGAAGCTTTCTTT. It yields the protein CASSEGANTEAFF.

J is TRBJ2-3 and V is TRBV2, with D possibly being TRBD1 (5 bases). V lost 7 bases to trimming and J lost 0 bases, with 20 bases between them. The CDR3 is 17 amino acids. The germline V gene has CDR1 SNHLY and CDR2 FYNNEI. The CDR3 region is CASTSLTGSTSTDTQYF. CDR3 nucleotides: TGTGCCAGCACTTCGCTTACAGGCTCCACTAGCACAGATACGCAGTATTTT.

V is TRBV19 and J is TRBJ2-6; D uncertain. The CDR3 has 13 residues. Germline V gene sequence: CDR1 LNHDA, CDR2 SQIVND (reference sequence). V lost 11 bases and J lost 1, with 9 bases in between. CDR3 region: CASSVSGANVLTF. The CDR3 DNA reads TGTGCCTCTAGTGTTTCTGGGGCCAACGTCCTGACTTTC.